The clone carrying this T cell receptor (beta chain) was seen more than once but under ten times. TCR alpha and TCR beta cDNA libraries carrying sample barcodes and UMIs were produced by 5'RACE using constant-segment primers. MiXCR, run by TCRdb on the 5' RACE reads, gives a single entry per CDR3 protein. Here the sample spans hundreds of thousands of distinct CDR3 sequences, about 20% being singletons. The data belong to a study of T-cell memory formation after mild COVID-19. Study background: The TCR clusters were mostly specific to one donor.

The V end was cut by 1 base, the J end by 9 bases, with 10 bases between. CDR1 SEHNR and CDR2 FQNEAQ come from the germline V gene (reference sequence). This CDR3 is 14 amino acids long. This chain joins TRBV7-9 and TRBJ1-6; no reliable D call. This receptor was taken from an adult woman who had mild COVID-19 (a few samples of this study predate the infection). Cell type and time point are not known. What was sequenced was PBMCs or a T cell subset sorted from them (not recorded which). CDR3 loop: CASSLGPESSPLHF. CDR3 DNA: TGTGCCAGCAGCTTAGGACCGGAGAGTTCACCCCTCCACTTT.